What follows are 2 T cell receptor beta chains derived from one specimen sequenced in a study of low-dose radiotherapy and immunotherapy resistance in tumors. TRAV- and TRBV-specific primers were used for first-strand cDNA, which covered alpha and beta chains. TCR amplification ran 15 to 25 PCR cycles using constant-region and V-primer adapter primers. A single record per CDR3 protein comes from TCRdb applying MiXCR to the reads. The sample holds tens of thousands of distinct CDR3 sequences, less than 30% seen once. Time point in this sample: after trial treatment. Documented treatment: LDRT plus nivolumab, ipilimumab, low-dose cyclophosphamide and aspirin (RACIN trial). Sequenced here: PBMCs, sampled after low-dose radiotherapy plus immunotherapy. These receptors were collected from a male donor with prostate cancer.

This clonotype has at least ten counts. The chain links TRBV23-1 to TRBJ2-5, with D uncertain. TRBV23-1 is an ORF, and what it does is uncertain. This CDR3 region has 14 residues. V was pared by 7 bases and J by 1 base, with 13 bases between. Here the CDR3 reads CASMFNTVQETQYF. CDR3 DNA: TGCGCCAGCATGTTTAACACCGTCCAAGAGACCCAGTACTTC.

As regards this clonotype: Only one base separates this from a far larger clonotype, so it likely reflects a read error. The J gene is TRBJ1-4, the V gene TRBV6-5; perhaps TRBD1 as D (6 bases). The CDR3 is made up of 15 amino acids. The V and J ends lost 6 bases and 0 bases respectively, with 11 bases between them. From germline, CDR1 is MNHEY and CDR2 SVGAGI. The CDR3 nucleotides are TGTGCCAGCAGCGAGGGGGTTACAACTAATGAAAAACTGTTTTTT. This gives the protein CASSEGVTTNEKLFF.